The 32 T cell receptor beta chains listed next were all sequenced from one sample in a study of shared clonotypes between healthy human individuals. The assay was immunoSEQ multiplex PCR, and TCRdb's table has in-frame clones only and misses some. The profile shows over a million clones, roughly 74% of them singletons. Specimen: memory CD4+ T cells from PBMCs. The sample's subset: CD45RA-negative fraction. Receptors originate from a man aged 18 to 29 in good health. Some clones in this sample may be carry-over from other donors' samples.

The chain joins TRBV19 to TRBJ1-4; perhaps TRBD1 as D (5 bases). This CDR3 is built from 15 residues. Looked up from germline, CDR1 is LNHDA and CDR2 is SQIVND (reference sequence). V dropped 3 bases and J dropped 5 bases, with 13 bases sitting between them. As DNA, the CDR3 is TGTGCCAGTAGTATGATGGGGCGGTACAATGAAAAACTGTTTTTT. Amino acids: CASSMMGRYNEKLFF.

This chain joins TRBV19 and TRBJ2-1, with 7 bases identical to TRBD2. Germline values: CDR1 LNHDA, CDR2 SQIVND (reference sequence). The V gene end was trimmed by 1 base and the J gene end by 9 bases; junction bases not matched to a gene: 6. The CDR3 contains 14 residues. CDR3 amino acids: CASSIAGGVPEQFF. The CDR3 region has the DNA TGTGCCAGTAGTATAGCGGGAGGTGTCCCTGAGCAGTTCTTC.

CDR3 coding DNA: TGTGCCAGCATCCCCGTGGCTCGGCCGAGAGCTAACTATGGCTACACCTTC. Amino acids: CASIPVARPRANYGYTF. This sequence joins TRBV6-4 and TRBJ1-2; D gene unclear. The CDR3 sequence is 17 residues long. V was trimmed by 7 bases and J by 0 bases, leaving 21 bases between them. Germline V gene lookup returns CDR1 MRHNA and CDR2 SNTAGT.

The J gene is TRBJ2-3, the V gene TRBV27; 7 bases are shared with TRBD2. CDR1 and CDR2 (germline): MNHEY, SMNVEV (reference sequence). V was clipped by 4 bases and J by 5 bases; unmatched bases: 6. The length of the CDR3 is 14 residues. The CDR3 coding sequence is TGTGCCAGCAGTTGGAGACAGCGGGAAGATACGCAGTATTTT. Translation: CASSWRQREDTQYF.

CDR3 DNA: TGTGCCATCAGGGGGGCCCGACAGGCCTACGAGCAGTACTTC. This encodes CAIRGARQAYEQYF. This rearrangement joins TRBV10-3 to TRBJ2-7; the D gene is possibly TRBD1 (6 bases). The CDR3 consists of 14 residues. V lost 6 bases and J 2 bases, leaving 14 bases between the germline ends. The germline V gene has CDR1 ENHRY and CDR2 SYGVKD.

This clone showed up just once. The J gene is TRBJ2-3, the V gene TRBV20-1; D may be TRBD1 (6 bases). The CDR3 is 11 amino acids. Germline V gene sequence: CDR1 DFQATT, CDR2 SNEGSKA (reference sequence). Trimming removed 6 bases at V and 10 bases at J, with 14 bases between. CDR3 region: CSAAQGEAQYF. The CDR3 DNA sequence: TGCAGTGCGGCACAGGGAGAAGCGCAGTATTTT.

The rearrangement joins TRBV2 to TRBJ1-1; 10 nucleotides align to TRBD1. CDR1 is SNHLY, CDR2 FYNNEI, per germline. V trimming: 2 bases; J trimming: 6 bases; junction bases outside the gene matches: 6. The CDR3 covers 15 residues. CDR3 DNA: TGTGCCAGCAGTGAATGGGACAGGGGCTCTCCTGAAGCTTTCTTT. Translating gives CASSEWDRGSPEAFF.

The chain couples TRBV7-3 to TRBJ2-3; 11 nucleotides align to TRBD1. Germline V lookup: CDR1 SGHTA, CDR2 FQGTGA. V trimming: 2 bases; J trimming: 6 bases; junction bases outside the gene matches: 7. The length of the CDR3 is 16 residues. The CDR3 loop reads CASSLFRTGGKDTQYF. CDR3 in DNA: TGTGCCAGCAGCTTATTCAGGACAGGGGGCAAGGATACGCAGTATTTT.

The chain links TRBV2 to TRBJ2-7; D gene unclear. This CDR3 comprises 14 residues. Germline V gene lookup returns CDR1 SNHLY and CDR2 FYNNEI. The V end lost 6 bases, the J end lost 5 bases, and 17 bases lay between the germline ends. The CDR3 nucleotides are TGTGCCAGCAGCCCCCGGCCTATGTGGCACGAGCAGTACTTC. It encodes CASSPRPMWHEQYF.

Details on this clone: Since a far larger clone is one base different, this is likely a read error. This chain uses TRBV14 with TRBJ1-2; D is ambiguous. The CDR3 extends over 14 amino acids. Germline CDR1 is SGHDN and CDR2 is FVKESK. CDR3 bases: TGTGCCAGCGGCCAAGCAATCGGGAAATCGGACTACACCTTC. The encoded protein is CASGQAIGKSDYTF.

With respect to this clone: This sequence may be a read error, since a much larger clone differs from it by one base. Other nucleotide sequences in the sample specify the same CDR3. The rearrangement uses TRBV28 and TRBJ1-5, with D perhaps matching TRBD1 (5 bases). V was pared by 2 bases and J by 2 bases, with 7 bases between. The germline V gene has CDR1 MDHEN and CDR2 SYDVKM. The CDR3 runs to 14 residues. The DNA for the CDR3 is TGTGCCAGCAGTTTAGGCAGGGGCAATCAGCCCCAGCATTTT. Protein sequence: CASSLGRGNQPQHF.

V gene TRBV29-1 combines with J gene TRBJ2-3; no clear D. The V and J ends lost 7 bases and 0 bases respectively, with 5 bases between them. Germline assignment: CDR1 SQVTM and CDR2 ANQGSEA. This CDR3 region has 11 residues. The CDR3 coding sequence is TGCAGCGCCGCTAGCACAGATACGCAGTATTTT. Translated, it gives CSAASTDTQYF.

This clone was counted a few times. The CDR3 DNA reads TGCGCCAGCAGCGCTGGAGCAGGGCTAGCGGGAACCTACGAGCAGTACTTC. This gives the protein CASSAGAGLAGTYEQYF. The chain carries TRBV5-1 and TRBJ2-7; the match to TRBD2 covers 9 bases. CDR1 and CDR2 from the germline V gene are SGHRS and YFSETQ. The CDR3 runs to 17 residues. The V segment lost 4 bases and the J segment 2 bases; nucleotides outside the gene matches: 13.

In regard to this clone: Distinct nucleotide sequences in the sample also encode this CDR3. J is TRBJ2-3 and V is TRBV28, with D hard to call. Germline CDR1 reads MDHEN; CDR2 reads SYDVKM. V shed 6 bases and J shed 3 bases, with 7 bases lying between them. This CDR3 is 12 amino acids long. The CDR3 region has the DNA TGTGCCAGCAGCGGGCGGACAGATACGCAGTATTTT. Its translation: CASSGRTDTQYF.

The rearrangement joins TRBV9 to TRBJ2-5; tentative D call: TRBD1 (6 bases). The CDR3 covers 16 residues. Germline V gene lookup returns CDR1 SGDLS and CDR2 YYNGEE. V was cut by 0 bases and J by 4 bases, with 16 bases left in between. CDR3 region: CASSVASQGSGETQYF. CDR3 nucleotide sequence: TGTGCCAGCAGCGTAGCTTCCCAGGGGAGCGGAGAGACCCAGTACTTC.

This rearrangement joins TRBV2 to TRBJ2-7; D uncertain. Germline V lookup: CDR1 SNHLY, CDR2 FYNNEI. Trimming stripped 3 bases from V and 6 bases from J, with 12 bases between. The CDR3 extends over 13 amino acids. This CDR3 reads CASSDDMSGEQYF. The CDR3, as DNA: TGTGCCAGCAGTGACGACATGTCTGGCGAGCAGTACTTC.

V is TRBV25-1 and J is TRBJ1-4, with D possibly matching TRBD1 (5 bases). Germline loops: CDR1 MGHDK, CDR2 SYGVNS. V dropped 10 bases and J dropped 5 bases, with 14 bases sitting between them. The CDR3 is 13 residues long. The CDR3 region has the DNA TGTGCCACCACCCGGGCAGGGAATGAAAAACTGTTTTTT. It translates to CATTRAGNEKLFF.

The chain is built from TRBV27 and TRBJ1-5, with D perhaps TRBD1 (6 bases). Germline-derived CDR1 and CDR2 are MNHEY and SMNVEV (reference sequence). V lost 5 bases to trimming and J lost 11 bases, with 16 bases between them. The CDR3 runs to 13 residues. The DNA of the CDR3 is TGTGCCAGCAGTCCAGGGGCCCCAGGGGCCCAGCATTTT. Its protein product is CASSPGAPGAQHF.

This clone came up a few times. The genes are TRBV7-9 and TRBJ1-4, with no clear D. Germline loops: CDR1 SEHNR, CDR2 FQNEAQ (reference sequence). V was clipped by 6 bases and J by 0 bases, with 8 bases between them. The CDR3 runs to 14 residues. As DNA, the CDR3 is TGTGCCAGCAGAGGCAAAACAACTAATGAAAAACTGTTTTTT. Protein sequence: CASRGKTTNEKLFF.

The chain links TRBV5-6 to TRBJ1-1; D not resolved. The CDR3 is made up of 13 amino acids. The germline V gene has CDR1 SGHDT and CDR2 YYEEEE. Between the trimmed V and J ends, which lost 2 bases and 7 bases, there was a span of 12 bases. CDR3 region: CASSFRIWDEAFF. CDR3 DNA: TGTGCCAGCAGCTTCAGGATATGGGATGAAGCTTTCTTT.

The chain couples TRBV27 to TRBJ2-4; no clear D gene. Per the germline V gene, CDR1 is MNHEY and CDR2 is SMNVEV (reference sequence). The V gene lost 3 bases and the J gene lost 8 bases, with 17 bases spanning the gap. The length of the CDR3 is 15 residues. The DNA of the CDR3 is TGTGCCAGCAGTTTCGGTACACAATCCTTGGACATTCAGTACTTC. Its protein is CASSFGTQSLDIQYF.

The chain employs TRBV5-8 and TRBJ2-2, with D tentatively TRBD2 (5 bases). CDR1 and CDR2 (germline): SGHTS, YDEGEE. Trimming stripped 5 bases from V and 2 bases from J, with 10 bases between. The CDR3 spans 14 residues. The CDR3 region is CASSIGINTGELFF. DNA of the CDR3: TGTGCCAGCAGTATCGGGATAAACACCGGGGAGCTGTTTTTT.

The J gene is TRBJ1-5, the V gene TRBV28; D possibly corresponds to TRBD1 (5 bases). V gave up 3 bases and J gave up 6 bases, with 18 bases separating them. CDR3 length equals 16 residues. From germline, CDR1 is MDHEN and CDR2 SYDVKM. The CDR3 spells CASSFRGVGVGQPQHF. The CDR3 nucleotides read TGTGCCAGCAGTTTTCGAGGGGTAGGGGTCGGTCAGCCCCAGCATTTT.

The V and J genes are TRBV21-1 and TRBJ1-1; the table gives TRBD1 as D, unverified against the DNA. TRBV21-1 is designated a pseudogene. The CDR3 has 18 residues. The CDR3 region has the DNA TGTGCCAGCAGCAAAGGCAACAGGGGTTACTTAAAGAACACTGAAGCTTTCTTT. Encoded protein: CASSKGNRGYLKNTEAFF.

The chain links TRBV9 to TRBJ2-7, with 11 bases that match TRBD2. Germline V gives CDR1 SGDLS, CDR2 YYNGEE. The V and J ends lost 2 bases and 2 bases, in that order; junction bases with no gene match: 3. This CDR3 has 15 amino acids. CDR3 nucleotide sequence: TGTGCCAGCAGCGTTGGGACTAGCGGCGCCTACGAGCAGTACTTC. This translates into CASSVGTSGAYEQYF.

As concerns this clone: Other nucleotide sequences from this sample produce the same CDR3. J is TRBJ1-1 and V is TRBV27; 7 bases match TRBD1. The CDR3 spans 14 residues. Per the germline V gene, CDR1 is MNHEY and CDR2 is SMNVEV (reference sequence). With V trimmed by 3 bases and J by 4 bases, 5 bases remained unmatched. CDR3 bases: TGTGCCAGCAGTTTCTCAGGGGGAAGCACTGAAGCTTTCTTT. This codes for CASSFSGGSTEAFF.

V usage is TRBV11-2 and J usage is TRBJ2-3; TRBD2 agrees at 8 bases. This CDR3 has 17 amino acids. Trimming at V came to 5 bases and at J to 0 bases, leaving 10 bases not matched to a gene. Germline CDR1 SGHAT, CDR2 FQNNGV. The DNA for the CDR3 is TGTGCCAGCAGCCGTTCTGGTGGCGGGGGGAGCACAGATACGCAGTATTTT. It specifies CASSRSGGGGSTDTQYF.

This chain joins TRBV4-2 and TRBJ2-1, with D possibly TRBD2 on 6 matching bases. With 1 base removed from V and 10 bases from J, the gap between germline ends came to 14 bases. Germline CDR1 LGHNA, CDR2 YNFKEQ. The CDR3 is 14 residues long. The CDR3 DNA sequence: TGTGCCAGCAGCCAAGGGTCTATTGCGGGAGAGCAGTTCTTC. Amino acids: CASSQGSIAGEQFF.

The chain couples TRBV21-1 to TRBJ2-7. TRBV21-1 is tagged as a pseudogene. The CDR3 length is 16 residues. The CDR3 DNA reads as TGTGCCAGCAGCAAATGGACCCCCCCGGTCCCCAAGGAGCAGTACTTC. Translating gives CASSKWTPPVPKEQYF.

V usage is TRBV4-3 and J usage is TRBJ2-7; no reliable D call. Per germline, CDR1 LGHNA and CDR2 YSLEER. V was pared by 0 bases and J by 7 bases, with 13 bases between. This CDR3 is 14 amino acids long. CDR3 in amino acids: CASSQEWRDREQYF. CDR3 DNA sequence: TGCGCCAGCAGCCAAGAATGGAGAGATCGAGAGCAGTACTTC.

The genes are TRBV29-1 and TRBJ2-5, with 9 bases matching TRBD2. With the DNA end fitting TRBJ2-7 better, the J assignment may be wrong. The CDR3 has 12 residues. Germline V gives CDR1 SQVTM, CDR2 ANQGSEA. CDR3 in DNA: TGCAGCGTTAGGACTAGCGCCTACGAGCAGTACTTC. As protein: CSVRTSAYEQYF.

V is TRBV28 and J is TRBJ1-5; D might be TRBD1 (6 bases). V lost 6 bases and J lost 2, with 14 bases in between. Germline assignment: CDR1 MDHEN and CDR2 SYDVKM. The CDR3 is 15 residues long. CDR3 in amino acids: CASSTGTLGNQPQHF. Written as DNA, the CDR3 is TGTGCCAGCAGCACAGGGACCCTGGGCAATCAGCCCCAGCATTTT.